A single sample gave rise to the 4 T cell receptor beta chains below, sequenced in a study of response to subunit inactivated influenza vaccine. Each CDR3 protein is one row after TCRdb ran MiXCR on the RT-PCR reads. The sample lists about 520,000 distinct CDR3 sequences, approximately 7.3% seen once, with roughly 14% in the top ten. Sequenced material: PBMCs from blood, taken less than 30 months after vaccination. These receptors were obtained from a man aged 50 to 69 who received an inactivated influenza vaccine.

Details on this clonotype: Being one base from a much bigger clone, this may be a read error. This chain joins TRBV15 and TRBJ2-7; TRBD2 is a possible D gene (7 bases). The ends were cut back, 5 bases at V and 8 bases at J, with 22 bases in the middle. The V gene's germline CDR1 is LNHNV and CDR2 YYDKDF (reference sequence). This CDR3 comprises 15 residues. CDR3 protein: CATSGTRGASGKQYF. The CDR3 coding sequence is TGTGCCACCAGCGGCACTCGGGGGGCCTCGGGAAAGCAGTACTTC.

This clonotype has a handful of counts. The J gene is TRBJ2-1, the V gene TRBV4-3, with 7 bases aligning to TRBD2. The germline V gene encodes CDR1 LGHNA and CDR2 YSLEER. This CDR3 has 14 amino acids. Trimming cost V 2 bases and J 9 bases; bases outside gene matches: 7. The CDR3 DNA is TGCGCCAGCAGCCAACTTACTAGCGACCTTGAGCAGTTCTTC. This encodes CASSQLTSDLEQFF.

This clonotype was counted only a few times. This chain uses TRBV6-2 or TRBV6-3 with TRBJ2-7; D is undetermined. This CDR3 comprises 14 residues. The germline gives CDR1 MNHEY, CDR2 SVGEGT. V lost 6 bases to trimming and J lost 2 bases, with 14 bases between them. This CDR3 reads CASSLTATTYEQYF. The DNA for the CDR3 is TGTGCCAGCAGCCTGACGGCGACGACCTACGAGCAGTACTTC.

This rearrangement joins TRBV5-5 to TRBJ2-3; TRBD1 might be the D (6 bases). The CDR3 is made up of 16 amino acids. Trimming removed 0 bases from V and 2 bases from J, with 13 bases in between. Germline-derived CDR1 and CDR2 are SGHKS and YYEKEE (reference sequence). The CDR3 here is CASSLEPTGITDTQYF. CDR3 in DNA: TGTGCCAGCAGCTTGGAGCCGACAGGAATCACAGATACGCAGTATTTT.